What follows describes a single TCR beta chain. The antigen is unknown. This sample is drawn from a study of STAT3 mutations in large granular lymphocyte leukemia. Measured with immunoSEQ multiplex PCR; TCRdb has only the in-frame clones, and not every one. The sample holds 9,500 to 13,000 clones, roughly 91% seen once. Study-level points and caveats: In about 30% of the 18 patients, new TCR clonotypes emerged after therapy. Every T-cell large granular lymphocyte leukemia patient had at least one immunodominant TCR beta clonotype.

V was pared by 6 bases and J by 5 bases, with 13 bases between. This CDR3 region has 13 residues. Germline CDR1 reads SQVTM; CDR2 reads ANQGSEA. J is TRBJ2-2 and V is TRBV29-1; tentatively, D is TRBD1 or TRBD2 (5 bases each). Sequenced material: peripheral blood mononuclear cells. This clonotype originated in a man aged 60-69 years with T-cell large granular lymphocyte leukemia. Some clones in this sample may be carry-over from other donors' samples. Written as DNA, the CDR3 is TGCAGCGTGAGGGGTCAGGGTACCGGGGAGCTGTTTTTT. Its protein product is CSVRGQGTGELFF.